The clone carrying this T cell receptor (beta chain) was seen repeatedly, ten times or more. Antigen unknown. This record belongs to a study of T cells in Graves' hyperthyroidism and ophthalmopathy. There were TCR beta CDR3 regions amplified from RNA transcripts. HTBI primers were the set used in a first-round RT-PCR of the TCR CDR3. MiXCR, applied by TCRdb to the multiplex PCR reads, yields one record per CDR3 protein. Here the sample spans 410,000 or so distinct CDR3 sequences, over 12% being singletons. Whole-study findings and limits: Appearing also in blood were most of the thyroid clonotypes expanded above 0.001.

Each ophthalmopathy patient scored at least 3 on the Clinical Activity Score and at least 4 on NOSPECS grade, with duration under 3 months. Thyroid ultrasound and orbital computed tomography, with clinical symptoms and serum thyroxine and TRAb, informed diagnoses. The receptor was isolated from a man between 18 and 35 years old with Graves' ophthalmopathy. Sequenced input: blood.

CDR3 protein: CASSPPNSHDVTGELFF. The CDR3 coding sequence is TGTGCCAGCTCACCACCCAACAGTCACGACGTCACCGGGGAGCTGTTTTTT. This rearrangement joins TRBV18 to TRBJ2-2; D ambiguous. The V and J ends lost 0 bases and 4 bases respectively, with 15 bases between them. CDR3 size: 17 residues. Germline values: CDR1 KGHSH, CDR2 LQKENI.